The 10 T cell receptor beta chains reported below all come from one sample, sequenced in a study of shared clonotypes between healthy human individuals. This table comes from immunoSEQ multiplex PCR, and its TCRdb copy is limited to in-frame clones, with some not included. The sample carries 1,400,000 or so clones, 98% recorded once. Sequencing was carried out using naive CD4+ T cells sorted from blood. Subset noted: CD45RA+ positively selected. Source of these receptors: a man aged 30 to 39 in good health.

On this clone itself: The same CDR3 also results from other DNA sequences found in this sample. CDR3: CASSLEGRGNEKLFF. The CDR3, as DNA: TGCGCCAGCAGCTTGGAAGGCAGGGGTAACGAAAAACTGTTTTTT. V gene TRBV5-1 combines with J gene TRBJ1-4; a possible D gene is TRBD1 (6 bases). The V gene lost 0 bases and the J gene lost 8 bases, with 14 bases spanning the gap. The CDR3 contains 15 residues. The germline gives CDR1 SGHRS, CDR2 YFSETQ.

The J gene is TRBJ2-1, the V gene TRBV28, with 7 bases matching TRBD1. This CDR3 is built from 16 residues. J was trimmed by 0 bases and V by 6 bases; bases with no gene match: 8. The V gene's germline CDR1 is MDHEN and CDR2 SYDVKM. CDR3 sequence (DNA): TGTGCCAGCAGACCGAGACAGGGAAGCTCCTACAATGAGCAGTTCTTC. Amino acids: CASRPRQGSSYNEQFF.

This clone appeared once. The rearrangement links TRBV29-1 to TRBJ2-3; no clear D gene. The length of the CDR3 is 12 residues. Germline V lookup: CDR1 SQVTM, CDR2 ANQGSEA. V was shortened by 5 bases and J by 2 bases, with 8 bases between the two germline ends. This chain's CDR3 is CSVSLVTDTQYF. CDR3 DNA sequence: TGCAGCGTTTCGCTGGTCACAGATACGCAGTATTTT.

V usage is TRBV7-6 and J usage is TRBJ2-3; 9 nucleotides align to TRBD1. This CDR3 has 16 amino acids. After removal of 5 bases from V and 0 bases from J, the junction contained 6 bases not matched to a gene. Looked up from germline, CDR1 is SGHVS and CDR2 is FNYEAQ. The CDR3 coding sequence is TGTGCCAGCAGCGGGAGGGGACAGGGAAGCACAGATACGCAGTATTTT. Translated: CASSGRGQGSTDTQYF.

V gene TRBV2 combines with J gene TRBJ2-7, with 8 positions matching TRBD1. The germline gives CDR1 SNHLY, CDR2 FYNNEI. The CDR3 runs to 14 residues. V shed 7 bases, J shed 3 bases, and the junction held 8 bases outside the gene matches. Here the CDR3 DNA reads TGTGCCAGCAAGACACAGGGGGTCTACTACGAGCAGTACTTC. The encoded protein is CASKTQGVYYEQYF. The full variable domain, in which reference TRBV2 and TRBJ2-7 provide the parts outside the CDR3, is EPEVTQTPSHQVTQMGQEVILRCVPISNHLYFYWYRQILGQKVEFLVSFYNNEISEKSEIFDDQFSVERPDGSNFTLKIRSTKLEDSAMYFCASKTQGVYYEQYFGPGTRLTVT.

This clone was seen once. The chain has TRBV28 and TRBJ2-7; possibly TRBD1 for D (5 bases). V was clipped by 3 bases and J by 2 bases, with 23 bases between them. This CDR3 contains 18 residues. Per the germline V gene, CDR1 is MDHEN and CDR2 is SYDVKM. Here the CDR3 reads CASSFMGGPGLLAYEQYF. The CDR3 DNA reads TGTGCCAGCAGTTTCATGGGCGGCCCAGGGTTGTTGGCCTACGAGCAGTACTTC.

With regard to this clone: In the same sample, other DNA sequences code for this CDR3. The J gene is TRBJ2-1, the V gene TRBV25-1; TRBD2 matches at 7 bases. Germline V CDR1 and CDR2: MGHDK, SYGVNS. The CDR3 is 13 amino acids. J lost 6 bases, V lost 8 bases, and 7 bases had no gene match. This chain's CDR3 is CASSGLGLNEQFF. CDR3 nucleotides: TGTGCCAGCTCCGGACTAGGGCTCAATGAGCAGTTCTTC.

In the case of this clone: This sample includes further DNA sequences coding for the same CDR3. V usage is TRBV29-1 and J usage is TRBJ1-5; D possibly corresponds to TRBD1 (5 bases). Between the trimmed V and J ends, which lost 4 bases and 1 base, there was a span of 8 bases. Germline V CDR1 and CDR2: SQVTM, ANQGSEA. This CDR3 comprises 13 residues. This CDR3 is CSVVGDSNQPQHF. CDR3 sequence (DNA): TGCAGCGTTGTTGGGGACAGCAATCAGCCCCAGCATTTT.

This sequence joins TRBV15 and TRBJ1-3; possibly TRBD1 for D (5 bases). This CDR3 is built from 12 residues. CDR1 LNHNV and CDR2 YYDKDF come from the germline V gene (reference sequence). The V gene lost 1 base and the J gene lost 8 bases, with 6 bases spanning the gap. As DNA, the CDR3 is TGTGCCACCAGCAGAGGGGGGGACACCATATATTTT. Translated, it gives CATSRGGDTIYF.

The gene calls are TRBV4-1 and TRBJ1-1; perhaps TRBD1 as D (6 bases). V was clipped by 7 bases and J by 1 base, with 16 bases between them. CDR1 is MGHRA, CDR2 YSYEKL, per germline. The CDR3 is 15 amino acids. The CDR3 region has the DNA TGCGCCAGCACCGCGACGGGGGGGCAGAACACTGAAGCTTTCTTT. Residues: CASTATGGQNTEAFF.